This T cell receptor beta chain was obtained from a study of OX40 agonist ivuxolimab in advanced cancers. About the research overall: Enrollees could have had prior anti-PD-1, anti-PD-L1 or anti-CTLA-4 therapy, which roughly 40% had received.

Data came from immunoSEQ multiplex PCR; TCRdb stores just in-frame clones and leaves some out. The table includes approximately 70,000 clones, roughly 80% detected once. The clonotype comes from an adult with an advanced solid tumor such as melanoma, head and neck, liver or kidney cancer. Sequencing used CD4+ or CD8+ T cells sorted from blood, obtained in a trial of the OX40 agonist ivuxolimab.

The CDR3 nucleotides read TGTGCCAGCATGGCATTCGGGGAAAAACTGTTTTTT. Residues: CASMAFGEKLFF. This chain connects TRBV7-9 to TRBJ1-4; D remains ambiguous. Trimming took off 7 bases at V and 8 bases at J, with 11 bases between the two ends. Looked up from germline, CDR1 is SEHNR and CDR2 is FQNEAQ (reference sequence). The CDR3 loop spans 12 amino acids.